The 10 T cell receptor beta chains listed next were all sequenced from one sample in a study of T cell responses to AZD1222 COVID-19 vaccine. Profiling relied on immunoSEQ multiplex PCR, and the TCRdb table lists in-frame clones only, not all of them. Among around 20,000 clones, 75% to 85% were seen once, and the ten largest hold 21%. Here the sequenced sample was peripheral blood, taken 28 days after the second AZD1222 dose. The receptors shown here come from an adult who received the AZD1222 COVID-19 vaccine.

This chain connects TRBV9 to TRBJ2-7; 10 nucleotides match TRBD1. J lost 5 bases, V lost 4 bases, and 9 bases had no gene match. Germline V gene sequence: CDR1 SGDLS, CDR2 YYNGEE. This CDR3 spans 15 amino acids. For the CDR3, the DNA is TGTGCCAGCAGCCCCCGGACAGGGGGTGGGGACGAGCAGTACTTC. The encoded protein is CASSPRTGGGDEQYF.

The chain carries TRBV2 and TRBJ2-2; 10 bases are a match to TRBD1. The CDR3 runs to 14 residues. The J segment lost 7 bases and the V segment lost 8 bases, leaving 7 bases of the junction unmatched. Germline-derived CDR1 and CDR2 are SNHLY and FYNNEI. The CDR3 DNA is TGTGCCAGCGAACGGGACAGGGGTTACGGGGAGCTGTTTTTT. Protein product: CASERDRGYGELFF. The whole variable domain, remainder taken from reference TRBV2 and TRBJ2-2, is EPEVTQTPSHQVTQMGQEVILRCVPISNHLYFYWYRQILGQKVEFLVSFYNNEISEKSEIFDDQFSVERPDGSNFTLKIRSTKLEDSAMYFCASERDRGYGELFFGEGSRLTVL.

CDR3 nucleotides: TGTGCCAGCAGCTTTAGCGGTCAAGAGACCCAGTACTTC. It specifies CASSFSGQETQYF. The V and J genes are TRBV11-2 and TRBJ2-5; D might be TRBD2 (6 bases). Between the trimmed V and J ends, which lost 3 bases and 2 bases, there was a span of 7 bases. CDR3 length: 13 amino acids. Germline V lookup: CDR1 SGHAT, CDR2 FQNNGV.

This clone has just one count. This chain joins TRBV7-2 and TRBJ1-2; a weak D match, TRBD1 (5 bases). V gave up 0 bases and J gave up 7 bases, with 18 bases separating them. Germline V gene sequence: CDR1 SGHTA, CDR2 FQGNSA. CDR3 length: 16 amino acids. CDR3: CASSLARAQGWGGYTF. DNA for the CDR3: TGTGCCAGCAGCTTAGCCCGGGCCCAGGGCTGGGGTGGCTACACCTTC.

This chain uses TRBV5-4 with TRBJ1-1; D might be TRBD1 (6 bases). Trimming shortened V by 0 bases and J by 4 bases, and 10 bases separated the two germline ends. This CDR3 is 14 amino acids long. CDR1 is SGHNT and CDR2 is YYREEE in the germline V gene (reference sequence). The CDR3 coding sequence is TGTGCCAGCAGCTTGGGGACAGATATCACTGAAGCTTTCTTT. Protein sequence: CASSLGTDITEAFF.

The chain uses TRBV30 and TRBJ2-4; 16 positions match TRBD2. Germline V lookup: CDR1 GTSNPN, CDR2 SVGIG (reference sequence). CDR3 length equals 17 residues. Germline trimming cut 5 bases from V and 7 bases from J; bases unmatched to any gene: 11. CDR3 amino acids: CAWGHPGLAGGRNIQYF. As DNA, the CDR3 is TGTGCCTGGGGCCATCCGGGACTAGCGGGGGGGAGGAACATTCAGTACTTC.

The J gene is TRBJ1-2, the V gene TRBV3-1 (or the pseudogene TRBV3-2); TRBD1 matches at 8 bases. Germline trimming cut 4 bases from V and 1 base from J; bases unmatched to any gene: 5. The CDR3 runs 15 residues. In germline, CDR1 is LGHDT, CDR2 YNNKEL (reference sequence). The CDR3 here is CASSPGTGNNYGYTF. The CDR3 bases are TGTGCCAGCAGCCCAGGGACAGGAAATAACTATGGCTACACCTTC.

This clone was recorded once. This rearrangement joins TRBV30 to TRBJ1-6, with D possibly TRBD1 on 6 matching bases. With 2 bases removed from V and 12 bases from J, the gap between germline ends came to 17 bases. CDR3 length equals 14 residues. Germline CDR1 GTSNPN, CDR2 SVGIG (reference sequence). The CDR3 loop reads CAWSTGIGNVPLHF. Here the CDR3 DNA reads TGTGCCTGGAGTACAGGGATCGGTAATGTACCCCTCCACTTT. The full variable domain, its missing parts supplied by reference TRBV30 and TRBJ1-6, is SQTIHQWPATLVQPVGSPLSLECTVEGTSNPNLYWYRQAAGRGLQLLFYSVGIGQISSEVPQNLSASRPQDRQFILSSKKLLLSDSGFYLCAWSTGIGNVPLHFGNGTRLTVT.

This chain links TRBV19 with TRBJ2-2; tentatively, D is TRBD2 (5 bases). CDR1 and CDR2 from the germline V gene are LNHDA and SQIVND (reference sequence). The CDR3 is 15 residues long. V gave up 1 base and J gave up 3 bases, with 9 bases separating them. CDR3 region: CASSIVEGYTGELFF. The CDR3 nucleotides are TGTGCCAGTAGTATAGTAGAGGGCTACACCGGGGAGCTGTTTTTT.

V gene TRBV6-5 combines with J gene TRBJ2-5, with D perhaps TRBD1 (5 bases). The CDR3 loop spans 16 amino acids. CDR1 is MNHEY, CDR2 SVGAGI, per germline. The V gene lost 0 bases and the J gene lost 5 bases, with 16 bases spanning the gap. CDR3 DNA: TGTGCCAGCAGTTACTCTGGCAGGGCGAGGTGGGAGACCCAGTACTTC. Protein: CASSYSGRARWETQYF.